This T cell receptor (beta chain) was sequenced for a study of tumor-infiltrating lymphocytes in localized non-small cell lung cancer (dated by TCRdb to 2020 to 2023). For the wider study: The cohort included patients whose samples were collected after neoadjuvant chemotherapy, as well as both smokers and never-smokers and several histologies. Each patient provided resected tumor tissue plus uninvolved lung tissue from the same patient, with the uninvolved lung tissue described as non-adjacent to the tumor. Flow cytometry, multiplex immunofluorescence, RNA-seq, exome sequencing and proteomics were applied to the same patients as TCR sequencing, which was one of several integrated assays. In total, the ICON cohort consisted of over a hundred surgical patients with localized non-small cell lung cancer who had their tumors resected. A total of 50 to 60 patients were included in the paired tumor versus uninvolved lung comparison of immunoSEQ T-cell fraction.

Patient enrollment in ICON started in the first half of 2016, and the final patient was enrolled in late 2018. A subcohort of some 80 patients provided fresh tumor and matched uninvolved tissue for in-depth immune analyses, with TCR sequencing among those analyses. DNA isolated from bulk tissue, without cell sorting, was used for TCR sequencing. The germline V gene (reference sequence) supplies CDR1 PRHDT and CDR2 FYEKMQ. V loses 2 bases at its end and J loses 0 bases; junction bases beyond the gene matches: 1. Counted from cysteine to phenylalanine, this CDR3 has 14 amino acids. Just CDR3 DNA is preserved here, 42 bases in frame from base 1. Comment on this clone: It has no known antigen specificity. Base qualities are not at hand, and no much larger clone is one base apart.

The study at large found these results: Recurrence-free survival showed no association with tumor T-cell fraction from TCR sequencing (p = 0.61). In line with immunofluorescence CD3 counts, TCRbeta sequencing supported higher T cell infiltration in tumors compared with uninvolved lung tissue. TCR-derived T-cell fraction did not differ between the flow cytometry-defined immunotypes IM1 (good prognosis) and IM2 (poor prognosis). Because assay coverage varied across patients depending on available tissue quantity, TCR sequencing was performed for only a subset of the cohort. Because different pieces of the same tissue were used for different assays, technical variation could not be separated from intratumor heterogeneity.

The immunoSEQ assay used for TCR sequencing gave the T-cell fraction in both tumor and uninvolved lung tissue. Processing in the source paper ran as follows. In the survival analysis, patients were divided into a high T-cell fraction group (upper tertile) and a low T-cell fraction group (lower two tertiles), and the two groups were compared using a log-rank test. Paired tumor versus uninvolved lung differences in T-cell fraction were tested with a signed-rank test. TCRdb took over this immuneACCESS table, retaining in-frame rearrangements with V and J assigned. Such tables are incomplete; in checked studies, under half of the missing clones stem from an unresolved V gene, and the remainder is unexplained. Clone size and V and J calls were adopted from that table, with D and trimming inferred from the DNA. In all, the sample holds about 15,000 clones, and 82% of those were seen once. 15% to 20% of the sample lies in the top ten.

The material sequenced was lung tumor tissue. The source of this sequence is a human donor with non-small cell lung cancer. The V and J genes are TRBV13 and TRBJ2-7, with TRBD1 matching 7 junction bases. The DNA reads TGTGCCAGCAGCTTACCAGGGGGCTCCTACGAGCAGTACTTC. This encodes CASSLPGGSYEQYF.